The 16 T cell receptor beta chains reported below all come from one sample, sequenced in a study of blood T cell repertoires in COVID-19. Some clones are missing from TCRdb's copy, which holds only in-frame ones; the method was immunoSEQ multiplex PCR. Here the sample spans tens of thousands of clones, about 80% being singletons. The sample consisted of peripheral blood. Every receptor here comes from a woman between 45 and 65 years old with acute or convalescent COVID-19.

The chain links TRBV7-8 to TRBJ2-7, with D tentatively TRBD2 (5 bases). Germline V lookup: CDR1 SGHVS, CDR2 FQNEAQ. This CDR3 has 15 amino acids. Trimming left V 5 bases short and J 1 base short, with 15 bases between. The CDR3 DNA is TGTGCCAGCAGCCCGGGCCGGGGTTCATCCTACGAGCAGTACTTC. Translation: CASSPGRGSSYEQYF.

This clone has more than one count but fewer than ten. The gene calls are TRBV27 and TRBJ2-7; 7 positions agree with TRBD1. After removal of 5 bases from V and 5 bases from J, the junction contained 6 bases not matched to a gene. The CDR3 consists of 13 residues. CDR1 is MNHEY, CDR2 SMNVEV, per germline (reference sequence). The CDR3 DNA follows: TGTGCCAGCAGTAATACAGGGGTCAACGAGCAGTACTTC. It yields the protein CASSNTGVNEQYF.

For the CDR3, the DNA is TGTGCCAGCAGTGGATCCACGGGACCCCTCCACTTT. This encodes CASSGSTGPLHF. The V and J genes are TRBV25-1 and TRBJ1-6; D is ambiguous. This CDR3 contains 12 residues. Germline V CDR1 and CDR2: MGHDK, SYGVNS. Trimming left V 4 bases short and J 12 bases short, with 10 bases between.

The CDR3 sequence is CASSEARPGGNQPQHF. The CDR3 bases are TGTGCCAGCAGTGAAGCAAGGCCAGGGGGCAATCAGCCCCAGCATTTT. The rearrangement links TRBV2 to TRBJ1-5; tentatively, D is TRBD1 (6 bases). V was cut by 0 bases and J by 2 bases, with 11 bases left in between. CDR1 and CDR2 from the germline V gene are SNHLY and FYNNEI. The CDR3 totals 16 residues.

The chain joins TRBV28 to TRBJ1-2; the match to TRBD1 covers 9 bases. CDR1 is MDHEN, CDR2 SYDVKM, per germline. The CDR3 is made up of 16 amino acids. J was trimmed by 3 bases and V by 3 bases; bases with no gene match: 8. CDR3 loop: CASSFIGQGTDYGYTF. CDR3 nucleotide sequence: TGTGCCAGCAGTTTCATTGGACAGGGGACGGACTATGGCTACACCTTC.

This clone was recorded a few times. This chain uses TRBV29-1 with TRBJ1-1; 8 positions match TRBD1. The trim removed 6 bases at V and 4 bases at J, leaving 4 bases unmatched. The CDR3 is 12 amino acids. Germline values: CDR1 SQVTM, CDR2 ANQGSEA. The CDR3 is CSVYGTGTEAFF. CDR3 in DNA: TGCAGCGTATACGGGACAGGCACTGAAGCTTTCTTT.

The CDR3 reads CAIRGVQETQYF. The CDR3, as DNA: TGTGCCATCAGAGGGGTCCAAGAGACCCAGTACTTC. V is TRBV10-3 and J is TRBJ2-5, with D tentatively TRBD1 (5 bases). The CDR3 length is 12 residues. V was clipped by 6 bases and J by 1 base, with 6 bases between them. Germline assignment: CDR1 ENHRY and CDR2 SYGVKD.

The chain has TRBV5-4 and TRBJ1-1; tentatively, D is TRBD1 (5 bases). V was cut by 3 bases and J by 3 bases, with 15 bases left in between. Looked up from germline, CDR1 is SGHNT and CDR2 is YYREEE (reference sequence). The CDR3 consists of 15 residues. The CDR3 loop is CASSSHPGGDTEAFF. For the CDR3, the DNA is TGTGCCAGCAGCTCCCACCCGGGGGGAGACACTGAAGCTTTCTTT. Combining the CDR3 with reference TRBV5-4 and TRBJ1-1 gives the whole variable domain ETGVTQSPTHLIKTRGQQVTLRCSSQSGHNTVSWYQQALGQGPQFIFQYYREEENGRGNFPPRFSGLQFPNYSSELNVNALELDDSALYLCASSSHPGGDTEAFFGQGTRLTVV.

This clone was picked up a small number of times. CDR3 amino acids: CASITSPDRGQGYTF. The CDR3 bases are TGTGCCAGCATCACCTCTCCCGACAGGGGGCAGGGCTACACCTTC. This sequence joins TRBV28 and TRBJ1-2, with 10 bases aligning to TRBD1. V lost 7 bases, J lost 8 bases, and 13 bases stayed unmatched. Germline V gene data show CDR1 as MDHEN and CDR2 as SYDVKM. CDR3 length equals 15 residues.

This clone was seen once. The chain combines TRBV9 with TRBJ1-4, with 9 bases fitting TRBD1. Germline V gives CDR1 SGDLS, CDR2 YYNGEE. Losses at the gene ends were 0 bases for V and 5 bases for J; bases not matched to a gene: 2. The CDR3 covers 15 residues. The CDR3 sequence: CASSVGTGENEKLFF. CDR3 bases: TGTGCCAGCAGCGTAGGGACAGGGGAAAATGAAAAACTGTTTTTT.

The chain has TRBV7-9 and TRBJ2-1; possibly TRBD2 for D (6 bases). The V and J ends lost 8 bases and 9 bases respectively, with 17 bases between them. CDR1 is SEHNR and CDR2 is FQNEAQ in the germline V gene (reference sequence). The CDR3 covers 13 residues. CDR3 nucleotides: TGTGCCAGCGCTGGCGGGGTTTTCGTTGAGCAGTTCTTC. This encodes CASAGGVFVEQFF.

This chain links TRBV6-4 with TRBJ1-5; D might be TRBD1 (6 bases). CDR1 and CDR2 (germline): MRHNA, SNTAGT. The CDR3 covers 13 residues. The V end was cut by 0 bases, the J end by 6 bases, with 6 bases between. The DNA for the CDR3 is TGTGCCAGCAGTGACTCCAGGGGTCAGCCCCAGCATTTT. It specifies CASSDSRGQPQHF.

The V gene is TRBV27, the J gene TRBJ1-6; no firm D call. Trimming left V 5 bases short and J 1 base short, with 15 bases between. The CDR3 extends over 17 amino acids. Germline CDR1 is MNHEY and CDR2 is SMNVEV (reference sequence). Written as DNA, the CDR3 is TGTGCCAGCAGTATGGATAGGCGGGGATCCTATAATTCACCCCTCCACTTT. Protein sequence: CASSMDRRGSYNSPLHF.

This clone was counted only a few times. The rearrangement joins TRBV2 to TRBJ1-5; no definite D call. In germline, CDR1 is SNHLY, CDR2 FYNNEI. The CDR3 is 13 residues long. Trimming stripped 8 bases from V and 2 bases from J, with 10 bases between. Here the CDR3 reads CASFGGGNQPQHF. DNA of the CDR3: TGTGCCAGCTTCGGCGGGGGCAATCAGCCCCAGCATTTT.

This chain connects TRBV7-2 to TRBJ1-2; 11 bases agree with TRBD1. V shed 1 base and J 9 bases; nucleotides not matched to a gene: 4. Germline CDR1 is SGHTA and CDR2 is FQGNSA. The CDR3 has 14 residues. Written as DNA, the CDR3 is TGTGCCAGCAGCTTAGGGACAGGGGGCGGAAGCTACACCTTC. It codes for CASSLGTGGGSYTF. The full variable domain, with the rest looked up from reference TRBV7-2 and TRBJ1-2, is GAGVSQSPSNKVTEKGKDVELRCDPISGHTALYWYRQSLGQGLEFLIYFQGNSAPDKSGLPSDRFSAERTGGSVSTLTIQRTQQEDSAVYLCASSLGTGGGSYTFGSGTRLTVV.

This sequence joins TRBV7-2 and TRBJ1-2; 12 bases fit TRBD1. Germline-derived CDR1 and CDR2 are SGHTA and FQGNSA. The length of the CDR3 is 17 residues. V shed 5 bases, J shed 4 bases, and the junction held 11 bases outside the gene matches. For the CDR3, the DNA is TGTGCCAGCAGCCTTACCGGGACAGGGGGCCAGGTCTATGGCTACACCTTC. This gives the protein CASSLTGTGGQVYGYTF.